This entry features one T cell receptor beta chain sequence. There is no known antigen for this receptor. The sample holds no much larger clone one base away, and base qualities are not on file. Whole blood was collected in K2EDTA tubes by collaborating institutions according to the institutions' own protocols. Collaborator samples were shipped for TCRbeta analysis as frozen whole blood, isolated PBMCs, or DNA extracted from either sample type. This record belongs to a study of blood T cell repertoires in COVID-19 (dated by TCRdb to 2018 to 2020). About the investigation overall: Samples covering the acute and convalescent phases of COVID-19 were provided by collaborators in the United States, Italy and Spain. A de-identified subject ID, COVID-19 status, age in years and sex were almost always included in the sample metadata. The dataset comprised deeply sampled blood TCRbeta repertoires from subjects exposed to, actively infected with, or recovered from COVID-19. The samples were drawn from the first 160 participants of the ongoing ImmuneRACE study and from 1,254 subjects provided by 6 global collaborators. Where HLA class I and class II types were available, the types were taken from metadata supplied by the sample provider, not from assay-based typing. A freely available public database, intended as a resource for researchers studying the immune response to SARS-CoV-2, is where the repertoires were released. The material from the prospective study consisted of cDNA or gDNA derived from T cells, B-cell-depleted T cells, or PBMCs.

Study-wide findings and limitations: How much clinical and demographic metadata was included differed by source and by participant, and the metadata was provided uncurated.

TCRbeta CDR3 regions were amplified from genomic DNA using the immunoSEQ Assay, a bias-controlled multiplex PCR. Concerning the study's data processing: Nucleated cell counts per sample were estimated from amplification of reference gene primers within the assay. To quantify the absolute abundance of each unique TCRbeta CDR3 rearrangement, sequence reads were collapsed and filtered. For each sample, productive Simpson clonality was calculated as the square root of Simpson's diversity index across productive rearrangements. The clones in this table, taken by TCRdb from immuneACCESS, are in-frame only. Not every clone is retained; where verified, under half of the shortfall comes from an unresolved V gene, and the cause of the rest is unknown. That table supplies the V and J calls and clone size; D and trimming were determined from the DNA. Counted in this sample were 68,000 or so clones; about 86% of them appeared once. The ten largest clones represent under 5% of the sample.

As encoded in the germline V gene (reference sequence), CDR1 is MNHEY while CDR2 is SMNVEV. The CDR3, from cysteine to phenylalanine, totals 16 residues. Just the 48-base CDR3 DNA is kept, in frame starting at base 1. V ends up 5 bases short and J 4 bases short, with an unmatched junction base count of 8. The clonotype was recovered from a man aged 50 or older with acute or convalescent COVID-19. Sequencing was performed on peripheral blood. Recombination linked TRBV27 to TRBJ2-6, with 7 middle bases fitting TRBD1. The nucleotide sequence is given as TGTGCCAGCAGTAACCCGACAGGGTCCGGGGCCAACGTCCTGACTTTC. The translation is CASSNPTGSGANVLTF.